These 32 T cell receptor beta chains originate from one sample sequenced in a study of cytomegalovirus exposure and HLA in healthy donors. 13 Jbeta primers and 60 Vbeta primers were used for the PCR. Profiling relied on immunoSEQ multiplex PCR, and the TCRdb table lists in-frame clones only, not all of them. The sample lists around 100,000 clones; approximately 83% were seen once. Sequenced material: PBMCs. The receptors shown here come from a young woman in good health and CMV-seronegative.

The chain is built from TRBV6-1 and TRBJ1-2; 9 positions agree with TRBD1. Germline CDR1 reads MNHNS; CDR2 reads SASEGT. The length of the CDR3 is 13 residues. With 3 bases clipped from V and 7 bases from J, the junction kept 3 bases outside the gene matches. CDR3 in amino acids: CASSDGTGLGYTF. CDR3 nucleotides: TGTGCCAGCAGTGACGGGACAGGGCTTGGCTACACCTTC.

The chain has TRBV15 and TRBJ1-2; the D is unclear. The CDR3 extends over 15 amino acids. The germline V and J ends were trimmed by 1 base and 5 bases, with 14 bases remaining between them. The germline V gene has CDR1 LNHNV and CDR2 YYDKDF (reference sequence). CDR3 nucleotides: TGTGCCACCAGCAGAGCTCGGGGAAGTCCTTATGGCTACACCTTC. Translated, it gives CATSRARGSPYGYTF.

A note on this clone: An end of the junction differs from the germline gene, which may be a read error. Written as DNA, the CDR3 is TGTGCCAGCAGTTTGGAAAATGGGGCCGGCTACACCTTC. Translation gives CASSLENGAGYTF. This chain uses TRBV5-4 with TRBJ1-2; D perhaps matches TRBD1 (5 bases). Germline values: CDR1 SGHNT, CDR2 YYREEE (reference sequence). The CDR3 is 13 amino acids.

The chain couples TRBV27 to TRBJ2-5; 7 bases are a match to TRBD1. The CDR3 extends over 13 amino acids. Germline CDR1 reads MNHEY; CDR2 reads SMNVEV (reference sequence). J lost 3 bases, V lost 5 bases, and 3 bases had no gene match. CDR3 coding DNA: TGTGCCAGCAGTCCCACAGGGGAAGAGACCCAGTACTTC. The encoded protein is CASSPTGEETQYF.

The chain recombines TRBV4-1 with TRBJ2-1; no clear D gene. Trimming removed 4 bases at V and 3 bases at J, with 4 bases between. This CDR3 comprises 12 residues. Germline V gene data show CDR1 as MGHRA and CDR2 as YSYEKL. Here the CDR3 reads CASSPGYNEQFF. The DNA for the CDR3 is TGCGCCAGCAGCCCAGGCTACAATGAGCAGTTCTTC.

This chain uses TRBV15 with TRBJ1-1, with D uncertain. In germline, CDR1 is LNHNV, CDR2 YYDKDF (reference sequence). The ends were cut back, 0 bases at V and 4 bases at J, with 9 bases in the middle. The CDR3 covers 14 residues. This CDR3 reads CATSRDPRSTEAFF. In DNA, the CDR3 is TGTGCCACCAGCAGAGATCCGAGGAGCACTGAAGCTTTCTTT.

This chain joins TRBV19 and TRBJ2-5; D uncertain. Deletions cut 5 bases from V and 5 bases from J, with 15 bases between. Germline V gives CDR1 LNHDA, CDR2 SQIVND (reference sequence). This CDR3 has 14 residues. The chain's CDR3 is CASSELTGSETQYF. The CDR3 DNA sequence: TGTGCCAGTAGTGAGTTGACCGGGTCGGAGACCCAGTACTTC.

V and J are TRBV28 and TRBJ2-1; 7 bases map to TRBD1. The germline gives CDR1 MDHEN, CDR2 SYDVKM. The trim removed 2 bases at V and 5 bases at J, leaving 9 bases unmatched. The CDR3 totals 16 residues. The CDR3 loop is CASSLRQGVVHNEQFF. The DNA for the CDR3 is TGTGCCAGCAGTTTACGGCAGGGGGTAGTTCACAATGAGCAGTTCTTC.

The chain links TRBV11-2 to TRBJ2-2; tentatively, D is TRBD2 (6 bases). This CDR3 is 14 amino acids long. Germline-derived CDR1 and CDR2 are SGHAT and FQNNGV. V was pared by 5 bases and J by 8 bases, with 15 bases between. As DNA, the CDR3 is TGTGCCAGCAGCCCCGGGACTGATTGGGGGGAGCTGTTTTTT. The encoded protein is CASSPGTDWGELFF. The full variable domain, rest sourced from reference TRBV11-2 and TRBJ2-2, is EAGVAQSPRYKIIEKRQSVAFWCNPISGHATLYWYQQILGQGPKLLIQFQNNGVVDDSQLPKDRFSAERLKGVDSTLKIQPAKLEDSAVYLCASSPGTDWGELFFGEGSRLTVL.

The rearrangement uses TRBV29-1 and TRBJ1-2; TRBD1 matches 11 bases. The CDR3 length is 15 residues. The junction had 11 bases not matched to a gene; V was cut back by 3 bases and J by 8 bases. Germline V gene sequence: CDR1 SQVTM, CDR2 ANQGSEA. The CDR3 protein is CSVDRTGGEVGGYTF. The CDR3 nucleotides read TGCAGCGTTGACAGGACAGGGGGCGAAGTTGGCGGCTACACCTTC.

The J gene is TRBJ2-1, the V gene TRBV19; D is ambiguous. Germline values: CDR1 LNHDA, CDR2 SQIVND (reference sequence). This CDR3 is 12 amino acids long. V was trimmed by 3 bases and J by 7 bases, leaving 7 bases between them. The CDR3 here is CASSMRVNEQFF. DNA for the CDR3: TGTGCCAGTAGTATGCGAGTTAATGAGCAGTTCTTC.

CDR3 region: CASSIKDRLANTEAFF. The DNA for the CDR3 is TGTGCCAGCAGCATTAAGGACAGATTAGCGAACACTGAAGCTTTCTTT. The V and J genes are TRBV7-9 and TRBJ1-1; TRBD1 is a possible D gene (6 bases). Germline-derived CDR1 and CDR2 are SEHNR and FQNEAQ (reference sequence). V lost 5 bases to trimming and J lost 1 base, with 17 bases between them. The CDR3 totals 16 residues.

The genes are TRBV9 and TRBJ1-4, with 9 bases lining up with TRBD1. The CDR3 contains 15 residues. V was pared by 4 bases and J by 7 bases, with 8 bases of the junction left unmatched. CDR1 is SGDLS, CDR2 YYNGEE, per germline. In DNA form, the CDR3 reads TGTGCCAGCAGCCCGGAGGGGACAGGGTTTGAAAAACTGTTTTTT. Translation gives CASSPEGTGFEKLFF.

This clone came up a few times. The V call is TRBV7-9, the J call TRBJ2-2; D is unresolved. Per germline, CDR1 SEHNR and CDR2 FQNEAQ (reference sequence). The ends were cut back, 3 bases at V and 4 bases at J, with 9 bases in the middle. This CDR3 is built from 14 residues. The CDR3 reads CASSLQVGTGELFF. CDR3 coding DNA: TGTGCCAGCAGCTTGCAGGTTGGCACCGGGGAGCTGTTTTTT. Filled out from reference TRBV7-9 and TRBJ2-2, the complete variable domain reads DTGVSQNPRHKITKRGQNVTFRCDPISEHNRLYWYRQTLGQGPEFLTYFQNEAQLEKSRLLSDRFSAERPKGSFSTLEIQRTEQGDSAMYLCASSLQVGTGELFFGEGSRLTVL.

The chain combines TRBV7-8 with TRBJ2-1; TRBD2 matches at 11 bases. The V gene end was trimmed by 0 bases and the J gene end by 11 bases; junction bases not matched to a gene: 6. Germline V CDR1 and CDR2: SGHVS, FQNEAQ. This CDR3 is built from 15 residues. The chain's CDR3 is CASSLASSGGDKQFF. CDR3 in DNA: TGTGCCAGCAGCTTAGCTAGTAGCGGGGGGGATAAGCAGTTCTTC.

The chain uses TRBV4-1 and TRBJ1-2; D is ambiguous. V lost 1 base and J 0 bases, leaving 6 bases between the germline ends. Looked up from germline, CDR1 is MGHRA and CDR2 is YSYEKL. The CDR3 totals 14 residues. The CDR3 region is CASSQASTNYGYTF. CDR3 sequence (DNA): TGCGCCAGCAGCCAAGCGAGTACTAACTATGGCTACACCTTC.

This clone was recorded a few times. The chain couples TRBV18 to TRBJ2-5; 9 nucleotides agree with TRBD1. Germline CDR1 reads KGHSH; CDR2 reads LQKENI. The CDR3 is 15 amino acids. Losses at the gene ends were 3 bases for V and 5 bases for J; bases not matched to a gene: 7. The CDR3 reads CASSPGQGYTETQYF. The CDR3 bases are TGTGCCAGCTCACCGGGACAGGGATATACGGAGACCCAGTACTTC.

This clone was detected a few times. This rearrangement joins TRBV7-9 to TRBJ2-5; 9 nucleotides line up with TRBD1. The length of the CDR3 is 16 residues. J gave up 3 bases and V 5 bases, and 10 bases lay outside the gene matches. Germline loops: CDR1 SEHNR, CDR2 FQNEAQ (reference sequence). The CDR3, as DNA: TGTGCCAGCAGCCGCCGGGGACAGGGTGAGGAAGAGACCCAGTACTTC. Protein sequence: CASSRRGQGEEETQYF.

The V call is TRBV29-1, the J call TRBJ1-1; 7 bases align to TRBD1. Germline CDR1 is SQVTM and CDR2 is ANQGSEA. The CDR3 is 12 amino acids. V lost 7 bases to trimming and J lost 5 bases; unmatched junction nucleotides: 7. This CDR3 reads CSGKGQSTEAFF. As DNA, the CDR3 is TGCAGCGGGAAGGGACAGTCGACTGAAGCTTTCTTT.

This CDR3 is CASSRDRGADTQYF. In DNA form, the CDR3 reads TGTGCCAGTAGTAGGGACAGGGGCGCAGATACGCAGTATTTT. The V gene is TRBV19, the J gene TRBJ2-3; 10 bases agree with TRBD1. CDR3 length equals 14 residues. Looked up from germline, CDR1 is LNHDA and CDR2 is SQIVND (reference sequence). The trim removed 4 bases at V and 4 bases at J, leaving 2 bases unmatched.

CDR3 bases: TGTGCCAGCAGCTTAGTGTCGTTGCGTGGCAATGAGCAGTTCTTC. Translated, it gives CASSLVSLRGNEQFF. The chain has TRBV7-9 and TRBJ2-1; D not certain. CDR3 length: 15 amino acids. Germline V gives CDR1 SEHNR, CDR2 FQNEAQ (reference sequence). V shed 1 base and J shed 6 bases, with 13 bases lying between them. Full variable domain (outside the CDR3, taken from reference TRBV7-9 and TRBJ2-1): DTGVSQNPRHKITKRGQNVTFRCDPISEHNRLYWYRQTLGQGPEFLTYFQNEAQLEKSRLLSDRFSAERPKGSFSTLEIQRTEQGDSAMYLCASSLVSLRGNEQFFGPGTRLTVL.

J is TRBJ2-7 and V is TRBV15; 10 bases align to TRBD1. The CDR3 spans 13 residues. Germline V lookup: CDR1 LNHNV, CDR2 YYDKDF (reference sequence). V dropped 5 bases and J dropped 6; count of bases not matched to a gene: 4. CDR3 bases: TGTGCCACCAGCCGGGACAGGGGCTTCGAGCAGTACTTC. Translated, it gives CATSRDRGFEQYF.

The rearrangement joins TRBV28 to TRBJ1-1; D call uncertain. The CDR3 spans 14 residues. V shed 8 bases and J shed 5 bases, with 18 bases lying between them. Germline CDR1 is MDHEN and CDR2 is SYDVKM. The CDR3 spells CASWEVGRVTEAFF. DNA of the CDR3: TGTGCCAGCTGGGAGGTAGGGAGGGTTACTGAAGCTTTCTTT.

V gene TRBV5-4 combines with J gene TRBJ1-2; the match to TRBD1 covers 11 bases. CDR3 length: 14 amino acids. Germline assignment: CDR1 SGHNT and CDR2 YYREEE (reference sequence). The trim removed 4 bases at V and 8 bases at J, leaving 7 bases unmatched. CDR3 residues: CASSGGQGVLGYTF. The CDR3, as DNA: TGTGCCAGCAGCGGGGGACAGGGGGTTTTGGGCTACACCTTC.

J is TRBJ2-7 and V is TRBV6-6, with D perhaps matching TRBD1 (5 bases). Trimming removed 0 bases at V and 2 bases at J, with 8 bases between. Germline V gene lookup returns CDR1 MNHNY and CDR2 SVGAGI (reference sequence). The CDR3 covers 14 residues. This CDR3 reads CASSYSPGPYEQYF. CDR3 DNA: TGTGCCAGCAGTTACTCGCCAGGGCCCTACGAGCAGTACTTC.

The chain recombines TRBV2 with TRBJ1-1; no definite D call. The CDR3 totals 13 residues. The V and J ends lost 6 bases and 11 bases respectively, with 19 bases between them. Germline V gene lookup returns CDR1 SNHLY and CDR2 FYNNEI. The CDR3 here is CASSMASALGAFF. Here the CDR3 DNA reads TGTGCCAGCAGCATGGCGTCTGCCCTCGGGGCTTTCTTT. The full variable domain, its missing parts supplied by reference TRBV2 and TRBJ1-1, is EPEVTQTPSHQVTQMGQEVILRCVPISNHLYFYWYRQILGQKVEFLVSFYNNEISEKSEIFDDQFSVERPDGSNFTLKIRSTKLEDSAMYFCASSMASALGAFFGQGTRLTVV.

The rearrangement links TRBV7-5 to TRBJ1-5; the DNA was not used to check the table's D call, TRBD1. TRBV7-5 is labeled a pseudogene. CDR3 length: 20 residues. The CDR3 region is CARSLTPGTGGVYSNQPQHF. The CDR3, as DNA: TGTGCCAGAAGCTTAACCCCCGGGACAGGGGGCGTTTATAGCAATCAGCCCCAGCATTTT.

The CDR3 DNA follows: TGTGCCACCAGCAGAGTTGGGGCCGGGACTGAAGCTTTCTTT. Amino acid sequence: CATSRVGAGTEAFF. V and J are TRBV15 and TRBJ1-1; D is perhaps TRBD1 (5 bases). The CDR3 length is 14 residues. Germline loops: CDR1 LNHNV, CDR2 YYDKDF (reference sequence). Trimming pared 1 base from V and 5 bases from J, leaving 11 bases between. The whole variable domain, remainder taken from reference TRBV15 and TRBJ1-1, is DAMVIQNPRYQVTQFGKPVTLSCSQTLNHNVMYWYQQKSSQAPKLLFHYYDKDFNNEADTPDNFQSRRPNTSFCFLDIRSPGLGDTAMYLCATSRVGAGTEAFFGQGTRLTVV.

The J gene is TRBJ1-2, the V gene TRBV5-4, with a weak D call TRBD1 (6 bases). V lost 3 bases and J lost 5, with 23 bases in between. Germline lookup yields CDR1 SGHNT and CDR2 YYREEE (reference sequence). The CDR3 contains 17 residues. The CDR3 DNA reads TGTGCCAGCAGCTCAGGACAGCTACCCCGCGACATTTATGGCTACACCTTC. This sequence encodes CASSSGQLPRDIYGYTF.

This chain connects TRBV10-2 to TRBJ2-1, with 11 bases lining up with TRBD2. This CDR3 spans 16 amino acids. V lost 0 bases to trimming and J lost 4 bases; unmatched junction nucleotides: 2. Germline lookup yields CDR1 WSHSY and CDR2 SAAADI. The CDR3 DNA follows: TGCGCCAGCAGTGAGTCGACTAGCGGGGCGTACAATGAGCAGTTCTTC. Translating it yields CASSESTSGAYNEQFF.

This sequence joins TRBV5-1 and TRBJ2-3, with TRBD1 matching over 7 bases. Germline V gene data show CDR1 as SGHRS and CDR2 as YFSETQ. This CDR3 comprises 14 residues. The J segment lost 1 base and the V segment lost 4 bases, leaving 3 bases of the junction unmatched. The CDR3 here is CASSRGQGTDTQYF. Here the CDR3 DNA reads TGCGCCAGCAGCAGAGGACAGGGCACAGATACGCAGTATTTT. The full variable domain, its missing parts supplied by reference TRBV5-1 and TRBJ2-3, is KAGVTQTPRYLIKTRGQQVTLSCSPISGHRSVSWYQQTPGQGLQFLFEYFSETQRNKGNFPGRFSGRQFSNSRSEMNVSTLELGDSALYLCASSRGQGTDTQYFGPGTRLTVL.

The chain has TRBV5-1 and TRBJ1-4; D unresolved. V was trimmed by 2 bases and J by 2 bases, leaving 13 bases between them. The CDR3 contains 16 residues. Per germline, CDR1 SGHRS and CDR2 YFSETQ. The CDR3 region has the DNA TGCGCCAGCAGCTTAACCCCCCGCGCGACTAATGAAAAACTGTTTTTT. Protein: CASSLTPRATNEKLFF.